Listed below are T cell receptor beta chains from one sample, sequenced in a study of blood T cell repertoires in COVID-19. Method: immunoSEQ multiplex PCR; TCRdb's copy keeps in-frame clones and lacks some. This table has 100,000 to 150,000 clones, 80% to 90% appearing once. Sample: peripheral blood. These receptors were obtained from a man in his sixties or seventies with active or convalescent COVID-19. CDR3s include the opening cysteine and the closing phenylalanine or tryptophan. D genes are given only for firm matches. For some rows the clone size is stated as once, few or many, or as a class when expanded; others skip it.

D gene	V gene	J gene	clone size	CDR3 protein	CDR3 DNA
-	TRBV29-1	TRBJ1-1	-	CSVVQGGGTEAFF	TGCAGCGTCGTTCAGGGAGGCGGAACGGAAGCTTTCTTT
TRBD1	TRBV6-9	TRBJ1-2	-	CASKNQSNTGGGGSNYGYTF	TGTGCCAGCAAGAACCAATCCAATACAGGGGGCGGGGGATCTAACTATGGCTACACCTTC
TRBD2	TRBV5-1	TRBJ2-5	-	CASSLAEQETQYF	TGCGCCAGCAGTCTAGCGGAGCAAGAGACCCAGTACTTC
TRBD1	TRBV6-1	TRBJ2-1	-	CASREGQGAYNEQFF	TGTGCCAGCAGGGAAGGACAGGGGGCCTACAATGAGCAGTTCTTC
-	TRBV10-3	TRBJ2-7	-	CAISRDSSYEQYF	TGTGCCATCTCGCGGGACAGCTCCTACGAGCAGTACTTC
-	TRBV27	TRBJ2-1	-	CASSPAGFGQNNEQFF	TGTGCCAGCAGTCCCGCAGGCTTCGGACAGAACAATGAGCAGTTCTTC
-	TRBV6-6	TRBJ2-7	-	CASSYSWQSAYEQYF	TGTGCCAGCAGTTACTCGTGGCAGTCCGCCTACGAGCAGTACTTC
-	TRBV19	TRBJ2-7	-	CASSGPQGGSYEQYF	TGTGCCAGTAGTGGCCCCCAGGGCGGTTCCTACGAGCAGTACTTC
TRBD1	TRBV5-4	TRBJ2-1	-	CASSAPGDSKKQFF	TGTGCCAGCAGCGCCCCAGGGGACAGTAAGAAGCAGTTCTTC
TRBD1	TRBV7-2	TRBJ1-2	-	CASSPLGQNYGYTF	TGTGCCAGCAGCCCCCTGGGACAGAACTATGGCTACACCTTC
-	TRBV5-4	TRBJ2-7	few	CASSLQLGGSDEQYF	TGTGCCAGCAGCTTACAACTCGGGGGTAGTGACGAGCAGTACTTC
-	TRBV12-3/TRBV12-4	TRBJ1-5	-	CASSFRGNQPQHF	TGTGCCAGCAGTTTCCGAGGCAATCAGCCCCAGCATTTT
-	TRBV7-2	TRBJ1-4	once	CASRTGRDEKLFF	TGTGCCAGCAGGACAGGCCGGGATGAAAAACTGTTTTTT
TRBD1	TRBV29-1	TRBJ2-4	-	CSVETGAKKNIQYF	TGCAGCGTTGAGACAGGGGCCAAAAAAAACATTCAGTACTTC
TRBD2	TRBV5-1	TRBJ2-7	-	CASSLASDPAGIYEQYF	TGCGCCAGCAGCTTGGCATCGGATCCAGCGGGGATTTACGAGCAGTACTTC
TRBD1	TRBV19	TRBJ1-5	once	CASSRGTGGGQPQHF	TGTGCCAGTAGTAGGGGGACAGGGGGCGGTCAGCCCCAGCATTTT
TRBD1	TRBV28	TRBJ2-7	-	CASSPRGIYEQYF	TGTGCCAGCAGTCCCAGGGGGATCTACGAGCAGTACTTC
TRBD1	TRBV7-3	TRBJ2-1	-	CASSFRDSNEQFF	TGTGCCAGCAGCTTCCGGGACAGCAATGAGCAGTTCTTC
TRBD2	TRBV14	TRBJ2-5	-	CASSQARAGGRETQYF	TGTGCCAGCAGCCAAGCTCGAGCGGGAGGCAGAGAGACCCAGTACTTC
-	TRBV29-1	TRBJ1-1	-	CSVGNPQGVTEAFF	TGCAGCGTTGGTAATCCACAGGGTGTCACTGAAGCTTTCTTT
TRBD1	TRBV3-1/TRBV3-2	TRBJ1-2	-	CASSPLPGQGWAYGYTF	TGTGCCAGCAGCCCCCTCCCGGGACAGGGGTGGGCCTATGGCTACACCTTC
TRBD2	TRBV28	TRBJ2-3	-	CASRASGRKGTDTQYF	TGTGCCAGCAGGGCTAGCGGGAGGAAAGGCACAGATACGCAGTATTTT
-	TRBV6-5	TRBJ1-3	-	CASSYGGQTGNTIYF	TGTGCCAGCAGTTACGGAGGACAGACTGGAAACACCATATATTTT
-	TRBV7-8	TRBJ1-4	few	CASSSTPGGNEKLFF	TGTGCCAGCAGCTCAACACCGGGAGGCAATGAAAAACTGTTTTTT
-	TRBV6-5	TRBJ1-3	-	CASRYGADSGNTIYF	TGTGCCAGCAGGTACGGGGCGGACTCTGGAAACACCATATATTTT
-	TRBV27	TRBJ2-7	-	CASSSRGVIYEQYF	TGTGCCAGCAGTTCCAGGGGGGTAATATACGAGCAGTACTTC
TRBD2	TRBV25-1	TRBJ2-1	-	CASSGLAGRRNEQFF	TGTGCCAGCAGCGGACTAGCGGGACGCAGGAATGAGCAGTTCTTC
TRBD1	TRBV13	TRBJ2-7	-	CASSSPDRSYEQYF	TGTGCCAGCAGCTCTCCGGACAGGTCCTACGAGCAGTACTTC
TRBD2	TRBV5-1	TRBJ2-1	once	CASSSISSGRLDEQFF	TGCGCCAGCAGCTCCATATCTAGCGGTAGATTGGATGAGCAGTTCTTC
-	TRBV28	TRBJ1-1	-	CASRSGEGAEAFF	TGTGCCAGCAGGTCTGGGGAGGGAGCGGAAGCTTTCTTT
TRBD1	TRBV6-6	TRBJ2-1	-	CASSYGQAANNEQFF	TGTGCCAGCAGTTACGGACAGGCCGCGAACAATGAGCAGTTCTTC
-	TRBV7-2	TRBJ2-7	-	CASSNQAGGLLFYEQYF	TGTGCCAGCAGCAATCAGGCGGGCGGATTGCTATTCTACGAGCAGTACTTC
-	TRBV6-5	TRBJ2-7	-	CASSTRARGYEQYF	TGTGCCAGCAGTACCCGGGCCCGGGGCTACGAGCAGTACTTC
-	TRBV6-1	TRBJ1-6	-	CASSEGQAYNSPLHF	TGTGCCAGCAGTGAGGGACAAGCCTATAATTCACCCCTCCACTTT
TRBD2	TRBV11-2	TRBJ2-1	-	CASSLGGLARSYNEQFF	TGTGCCAGCAGCTTAGGGGGACTAGCGCGCTCCTACAATGAGCAGTTCTTC
TRBD2	TRBV7-3	TRBJ2-6	-	CASSLPLAGVSSGANVLTF	TGTGCCAGCAGCTTACCTCTAGCGGGAGTGTCCTCTGGGGCCAACGTCCTGACTTTC
TRBD1	TRBV28	TRBJ1-5	-	CASTGTGEDQPQHF	TGTGCCAGTACCGGGACAGGGGAGGATCAGCCCCAGCATTTT
TRBD1	TRBV5-8	TRBJ2-7	once	CASSLGQGFDEQYF	TGTGCCAGCAGCTTGGGACAGGGGTTCGACGAGCAGTACTTC
TRBD2	TRBV28	TRBJ2-1	-	CASSLPGGSYNEQFF	TGTGCCAGCAGTTTACCGGGAGGCTCCTACAATGAGCAGTTCTTC
-	TRBV21-1	TRBJ2-2	-	CASSNGKPGSGELFF	TGTGCCAGCAGCAACGGTAAGCCGGGTTCCGGGGAGCTGTTTTTT
TRBD2	TRBV5-4	TRBJ2-2	-	CASSEGLAGALPELFF	TGTGCCAGCAGCGAGGGACTAGCGGGAGCTTTACCGGAGCTGTTTTTT
TRBD1	TRBV5-1	TRBJ2-7	-	CASSRGQGASLYEQYF	TGCGCCAGCAGCAGGGGACAGGGGGCGTCCCTCTACGAGCAGTACTTC
-	TRBV19	TRBJ1-1	-	CASSGAGEAFF	TGTGCCAGTAGTGGGGCAGGGGAAGCTTTCTTT
TRBD2	TRBV2	TRBJ2-5	-	CASSPTGTIGETQYF	TGTGCCAGCAGTCCGACCGGGACTATAGGAGAGACCCAGTACTTC
-	TRBV28	TRBJ1-1	-	CASSPPRAMNTEAFF	TGTGCCAGCAGCCCTCCCAGGGCGATGAACACTGAAGCTTTCTTT
TRBD2	TRBV18	TRBJ2-2	once	CASSPLAGVDTGELFF	TGTGCCAGCTCACCCCTAGCGGGAGTCGACACCGGGGAGCTGTTTTTT
-	TRBV9	TRBJ1-3	-	CASSVASPAGATGNTIYF	TGTGCCAGCAGCGTAGCTTCTCCGGCAGGGGCTACAGGAAACACCATATATTTT
TRBD1	TRBV14	TRBJ2-7	-	CASSRLGQGPYEQYF	TGTGCCAGCAGCCGCTTGGGACAGGGGCCCTACGAGCAGTACTTC
-	TRBV7-9	TRBJ2-7	-	CASSLALDSWYEQYF	TGTGCCAGCAGCTTAGCGTTAGACTCCTGGTACGAGCAGTACTTC
-	TRBV30	TRBJ1-1	-	CAWSYREGTEAFF	TGTGCCTGGTCCTACAGGGAAGGCACTGAAGCTTTCTTT
-	TRBV6-1	TRBJ1-2	-	CASSEGRGEGYTF	TGTGCCAGCAGTGAAGGCCGGGGTGAAGGCTACACCTTC
-	TRBV23-1	TRBJ1-6	-	CASSPEVSSYNSPLHF	TGCGCCAGCAGTCCCGAGGTCAGCTCCTATAATTCACCCCTCCACTTT
-	TRBV7-2	TRBJ2-1	-	CASSSRTGSNEQFF	TGTGCCAGCAGCTCTAGGACTGGAAGTAATGAGCAGTTCTTC
-	TRBV28	TRBJ2-3	-	CASRPPGAYTDTQYF	TGTGCCAGCAGGCCACCAGGGGCCTACACAGATACGCAGTATTTT
-	TRBV5-4	TRBJ2-1	-	CASSLVGQNEQFF	TGTGCCAGCAGCTTGGTGGGGCAGAATGAGCAGTTCTTC
-	TRBV11-2	TRBJ2-2	-	CASSLGAAGELFF	TGTGCCAGCAGCTTAGGGGCAGCCGGGGAGCTGTTTTTT
-	TRBV28	TRBJ1-5	-	CASSIPRTFNQPQHF	TGTGCCAGCAGTATTCCCCGAACTTTCAATCAGCCCCAGCATTTT
TRBD1	TRBV5-5	TRBJ1-4	-	CASSQGQGGWNEKLFF	TGTGCCAGCAGCCAGGGACAGGGAGGGTGGAATGAAAAACTGTTTTTT
-	TRBV19	TRBJ2-3	-	CASSIGRSSTQYF	TGTGCCAGTAGTATAGGCAGGTCCAGTACGCAGTATTTT
-	TRBV7-6	TRBJ1-6	-	CASSLMGQSNSPLHF	TGTGCCAGCAGCTTAATGGGGCAAAGCAATTCACCCCTCCACTTT